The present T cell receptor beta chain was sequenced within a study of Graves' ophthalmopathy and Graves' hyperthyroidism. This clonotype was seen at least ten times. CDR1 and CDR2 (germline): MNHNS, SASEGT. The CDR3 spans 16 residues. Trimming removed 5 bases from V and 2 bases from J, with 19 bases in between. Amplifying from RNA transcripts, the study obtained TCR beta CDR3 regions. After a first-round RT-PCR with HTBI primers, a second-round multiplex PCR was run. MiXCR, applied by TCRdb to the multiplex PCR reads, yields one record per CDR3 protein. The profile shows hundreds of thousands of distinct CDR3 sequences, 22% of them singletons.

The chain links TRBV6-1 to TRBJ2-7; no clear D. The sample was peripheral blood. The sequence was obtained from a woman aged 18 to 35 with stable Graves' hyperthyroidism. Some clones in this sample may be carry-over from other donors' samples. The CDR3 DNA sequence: TGTGCCAGCAGTCCCAATATCCCCGTGACAACCTACGAGCAGTACTTC. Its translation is CASSPNIPVTTYEQYF.